The clone carrying this T cell receptor beta chain has only a few counts. What it recognizes is unknown. Only in-frame clones appear in the TCRdb table, and some are missing; sequencing was by immunoSEQ multiplex PCR. The sample holds roughly 8,400 clones, around 81% seen once. The germline V gene has CDR1 SGDLS and CDR2 YYNGEE. The CDR3 length is 16 residues. The ends lost 0 bases at V and 1 base at J; junction bases unmatched: 4. This specimen belongs to a study of T cell repertoires in ileal Crohn's disease. Findings and caveats of the study: Clonality above 26.8% at surgery always came with endoscopic recurrence.

The specimen was ileal tissue. The chain is built from TRBV9 and TRBJ2-1, with 7 positions matching TRBD2. The clonotype was recovered from an adult with Crohn's disease. The CDR3: CASSVGPSGSYNEQFF. In DNA, the CDR3 is TGTGCCAGCAGCGTAGGGCCTAGCGGTTCCTACAATGAGCAGTTCTTC.